This TCR beta chain appears in the sequencing data of a study of T cell repertoires in cytomegalovirus infection. Findings and limits, study-wide: The ex vivo response was dominated by HLA-C-restricted CMV-specific TCR beta clonotypes.

About this clonotype: The antigen is not known.

Using its own MiXCR run on the reads, TCRdb lists one record per CDR3 protein. The sample holds 600,000 to 700,000 distinct CDR3 sequences; 30% to 40% are singletons and the top ten take around a sixth. CDR1 is SGDLS and CDR2 is YYNGEE in the germline V gene. The germline V and J ends were trimmed by 3 bases and 4 bases, with 13 bases remaining between them. The CDR3 extends over 14 amino acids. This specimen consisted of cultured PBMCs, obtained from culture after CMV antigen stimulation. V usage is TRBV9 and J usage is TRBJ2-5; possible D gene TRBD1, 5 bases. This receptor was obtained from a human donor in good health (CMV status not recorded). Some clones in this sample may be carry-over from other donors' samples. The chain's CDR3 is CASSGPQARETQYF. CDR3 sequence (DNA): TGTGCCAGCAGCGGCCCACAGGCGCGAGAGACCCAGTACTTC.